The 26 T cell receptor beta chains in this list originate from one sample, sequenced in a study of a mutant IDH1 vaccine in newly diagnosed glioma. This sample's time point: week 47, end of study. Each vaccine dose was 300 ug of mutant IDH1 20-mer peptide, with topical imiquimod. Only in-frame clones appear in the TCRdb table, and some are missing; sequencing was by immunoSEQ multiplex PCR. The sample shows over 30,000 clones, about 87% of them seen only once. Their recognized antigens are unknown. The material was PBMCs, obtained from a glioma patient whose treatment included an IDH1 peptide vaccine. These receptors were taken from a woman aged 25 to 39 with glioma.

The V and J genes are TRBV6-5 and TRBJ1-4; 10 nucleotides line up with TRBD1. Germline V gene lookup returns CDR1 MNHEY and CDR2 SVGAGI. After removal of 4 bases from V and 8 bases from J, the junction contained 4 bases not matched to a gene. CDR3 length: 14 amino acids. CDR3 protein: CASSSDRGREKLFF. CDR3 DNA: TGTGCCAGCAGTTCTGACAGGGGGCGGGAAAAACTGTTTTTT.

The chain joins TRBV5-1 to TRBJ2-5; possible D gene TRBD1, 5 bases. Germline loops: CDR1 SGHRS, CDR2 YFSETQ. V lost 0 bases to trimming and J lost 2 bases, with 11 bases between them. There are 15 residues in the CDR3. The CDR3 sequence: CASSLGDRRQETQYF. The DNA of the CDR3 is TGCGCCAGCAGCTTGGGTGACAGAAGGCAAGAGACCCAGTACTTC.

V usage is TRBV7-9 and J usage is TRBJ1-1; possible D gene TRBD1, 5 bases. V lost 5 bases to trimming and J lost 1 base, with 8 bases between them. Germline values: CDR1 SEHNR, CDR2 FQNEAQ (reference sequence). The CDR3 runs 13 residues. The CDR3 loop is CASSPQGNTEAFF. CDR3 sequence (DNA): TGTGCCAGCAGCCCCCAGGGGAACACTGAAGCTTTCTTT.

The chain couples TRBV2 to TRBJ1-3; 7 bases are a match to TRBD1. The CDR3 runs 14 residues. Germline V lookup: CDR1 SNHLY, CDR2 FYNNEI. J gave up 4 bases and V 6 bases, and 6 bases lay outside the gene matches. The CDR3 loop reads CASRDRDFGNTIYF. Here the CDR3 DNA reads TGTGCCAGCAGAGACAGGGATTTCGGAAACACCATATATTTT.

The chain is built from TRBV5-5 and TRBJ1-1, with D maybe TRBD1 (5 bases). V gave up 4 bases and J gave up 1 base, with 20 bases separating them. Germline assignment: CDR1 SGHKS and CDR2 YYEKEE (reference sequence). This CDR3 is 17 amino acids long. This CDR3 is CASSDFPRAPRNTEAFF. DNA for the CDR3: TGTGCCAGCAGCGACTTTCCCAGGGCCCCCCGGAACACTGAAGCTTTCTTT.

The chain joins TRBV5-4 to TRBJ1-6, with 11 bases fitting TRBD1. This CDR3 spans 16 amino acids. The V gene's germline CDR1 is SGHNT and CDR2 YYREEE (reference sequence). Trimming at V came to 3 bases and at J to 6 bases, leaving 5 bases not matched to a gene. The CDR3 is CASSSRTGGRNSPLHF. In DNA, the CDR3 is TGTGCCAGCAGCTCCCGGACAGGGGGCCGTAATTCACCCCTCCACTTT.

The CDR3, as DNA: TGTGCCAGCTCAAACTCGGGACAGGGTCTCTATGGCTACACCTTC. Encoded protein: CASSNSGQGLYGYTF. This chain links TRBV7-9 with TRBJ1-2; 9 positions agree with TRBD1. The CDR3 is 15 residues long. From germline, CDR1 is SEHNR and CDR2 FQNEAQ (reference sequence). J gave up 4 bases and V 8 bases, and 11 bases lay outside the gene matches.

The gene calls are TRBV12-5 and TRBJ1-5; tentative D call: TRBD1 (5 bases). Germline V CDR1 and CDR2: LGHNT, FRNRAP. This CDR3 comprises 14 residues. The V end lost 6 bases, the J end lost 3 bases, and 12 bases lay between the germline ends. CDR3 protein: CASGADRVNQPQHF. CDR3 nucleotides: TGTGCTAGTGGAGCCGACAGAGTCAATCAGCCCCAGCATTTT. The complete variable domain, with remaining parts taken from reference TRBV12-5 and TRBJ1-5, reads DARVTQTPRHKVTEMGQEVTMRCQPILGHNTVFWYRQTMMQGLELLAYFRNRAPLDDSGMPKDRFSAEMPDATLATLKIQPSEPRDSAVYFCASGADRVNQPQHFGDGTRLSIL.

This sequence joins TRBV10-3 and TRBJ2-2; D perhaps matches TRBD2 (6 bases). V lost 6 bases and J 4 bases, leaving 12 bases between the germline ends. Germline V gene sequence: CDR1 ENHRY, CDR2 SYGVKD. The CDR3 has 14 residues. CDR3: CAISPGAVTGELFF. DNA of the CDR3: TGTGCCATCAGCCCGGGAGCGGTCACCGGGGAGCTGTTTTTT.

The genes are TRBV5-6 and TRBJ2-7; D perhaps matches TRBD1 (6 bases). The CDR3 is 14 amino acids. Trimming left V 4 bases short and J 4 bases short, with 15 bases between. The V gene's germline CDR1 is SGHDT and CDR2 YYEEEE. The CDR3 is CASSRTARVYEQYF. CDR3 nucleotides: TGTGCCAGCAGCCGGACAGCGCGCGTATACGAGCAGTACTTC.

This rearrangement joins TRBV5-5 to TRBJ1-2, with D possibly TRBD1 on 6 matching bases. There are 14 residues in the CDR3. The V end lost 0 bases, the J end lost 4 bases, and 10 bases lay between the germline ends. Germline assignment: CDR1 SGHKS and CDR2 YYEKEE (reference sequence). DNA of the CDR3: TGTGCCAGCAGCTTGGACAGGGAGATCTATGGCTACACCTTC. Its protein is CASSLDREIYGYTF.

CDR3 nucleotides: TGTGCCAGCAGTGAAGAAAGGAACTATGGCTACACCTTC. It translates to CASSEERNYGYTF. The chain combines TRBV2 with TRBJ1-2; D remains ambiguous. V was shortened by 1 base and J by 2 bases, with 5 bases between the two germline ends. CDR3 length equals 13 residues. Germline CDR1 SNHLY, CDR2 FYNNEI. Filled out from reference TRBV2 and TRBJ1-2, the complete variable domain reads EPEVTQTPSHQVTQMGQEVILRCVPISNHLYFYWYRQILGQKVEFLVSFYNNEISEKSEIFDDQFSVERPDGSNFTLKIRSTKLEDSAMYFCASSEERNYGYTFGSGTRLTVV.

The chain carries TRBV18 and TRBJ1-1; D is ambiguous. The length of the CDR3 is 12 residues. V was clipped by 3 bases and J by 5 bases, with 7 bases between them. The germline gives CDR1 KGHSH, CDR2 LQKENI. CDR3 nucleotides: TGTGCCAGCTCACCGGAGCTTACTGAAGCTTTCTTT. Protein: CASSPELTEAFF.

The chain recombines TRBV6-4 with TRBJ1-1; the D is unclear. The CDR3 contains 13 residues. Trimming removed 2 bases at V and 1 base at J, with 5 bases between. Germline CDR1 MRHNA, CDR2 SNTAGT. CDR3 sequence: CASSDERNTEAFF. The CDR3 bases are TGTGCCAGCAGTGACGAGAGGAACACTGAAGCTTTCTTT.

The chain is built from TRBV29-1 and TRBJ1-2, with a tentative D call TRBD1 (5 bases). The CDR3 spans 11 residues. Germline values: CDR1 SQVTM, CDR2 ANQGSEA. V dropped 8 bases and J dropped 6 bases, with 13 bases sitting between them. The CDR3 DNA reads TGCAGCATCCGCGTGGGGGATGGCTACACCTTC. Protein: CSIRVGDGYTF.

The gene calls are TRBV2 and TRBJ2-5; no firm D call. V gave up 9 bases and J gave up 2 bases, with 16 bases separating them. The germline gives CDR1 SNHLY, CDR2 FYNNEI. There are 14 residues in the CDR3. CDR3 in amino acids: CASGRPARQETQYF. In DNA form, the CDR3 reads TGTGCCAGTGGCCGACCCGCCCGACAAGAGACCCAGTACTTC.

Points on this clone: At one of its ends the junction is not consistent with the germline gene, which may arise from a read error. The gene calls are TRBV7-7 and TRBJ2-2; D ambiguous. The germline V gene has CDR1 SSHAT and CDR2 FNYEAQ (reference sequence). CDR3 length: 15 residues. For the CDR3, the DNA is TGTGCTAGCAGCGCCGAGCCCTCGAACACCGGGGAGCTGTTTTTT. Translation gives CASSAEPSNTGELFF.

The chain uses TRBV7-8 and TRBJ2-1, with 7 bases that match TRBD2. Germline CDR1 and CDR2: SGHVS and FQNEAQ. The J segment lost 4 bases and the V segment lost 3 bases, leaving 6 bases of the junction unmatched. The CDR3 extends over 15 amino acids. CDR3 residues: CASSLSGVIYNEQFF. The CDR3 bases are TGTGCCAGCAGCTTGAGCGGGGTAATTTACAATGAGCAGTTCTTC.

The chain couples TRBV6-5 to TRBJ1-1; D call uncertain. V was cut by 10 bases and J by 0 bases, with 18 bases left in between. CDR3 length: 15 amino acids. CDR1 and CDR2 from the germline V gene are MNHEY and SVGAGI. The CDR3, as DNA: TGTGCCACCCGCTCGGATTTATCTATGAACACTGAAGCTTTCTTT. Its protein product is CATRSDLSMNTEAFF.

CDR3: CASSLLMGQPYGYTF. The CDR3 DNA sequence: TGTGCCAGCAGCCTCTTAATGGGACAGCCCTATGGCTACACCTTC. V is TRBV14 and J is TRBJ1-2; 7 bases line up with TRBD1. The trim removed 4 bases at V and 4 bases at J, leaving 9 bases unmatched. In germline, CDR1 is SGHDN, CDR2 FVKESK. The length of the CDR3 is 15 residues.

The rearrangement links TRBV6-6 to TRBJ2-4; 7 bases are a match to TRBD1. With V trimmed by 8 bases and J by 7 bases, 11 bases remained unmatched. This CDR3 is 14 amino acids long. Looked up from germline, CDR1 is MNHNY and CDR2 is SVGAGI (reference sequence). The CDR3 region is CASRSTGNANIQYF. The CDR3 DNA follows: TGTGCCAGCCGCTCGACAGGGAACGCGAACATTCAGTACTTC.

The chain joins TRBV29-1 to TRBJ2-7; D remains ambiguous. This CDR3 contains 13 residues. Germline V lookup: CDR1 SQVTM, CDR2 ANQGSEA. V was clipped by 4 bases and J by 0 bases, with 10 bases between them. The DNA for the CDR3 is TGCAGCGTTGTGGGGTGGAGCTCCTACGAGCAGTACTTC. Protein sequence: CSVVGWSSYEQYF.

The rearrangement links TRBV19 to TRBJ2-1, with 14 bases lining up with TRBD2. Germline assignment: CDR1 LNHDA and CDR2 SQIVND (reference sequence). The V and J ends lost 6 bases and 12 bases, in that order; junction bases with no gene match: 1. The CDR3 spans 12 residues. The CDR3: CASSGLAGGQFF. DNA of the CDR3: TGTGCCAGTAGCGGACTAGCGGGGGGGCAGTTCTTC.

The J gene is TRBJ2-2, the V gene TRBV18, with D perhaps matching TRBD1 or TRBD2 (5 bases each). V was cut by 6 bases and J by 4 bases, with 12 bases left in between. The CDR3 covers 14 residues. Germline V gene data show CDR1 as KGHSH and CDR2 as LQKENI. The CDR3 loop reads CASSLGVGTGELFF. CDR3 sequence (DNA): TGTGCCAGCTCGTTGGGGGTCGGCACCGGGGAGCTGTTTTTT.

V and J are TRBV5-1 and TRBJ1-1; D gene ambiguous. V was pared by 0 bases and J by 2 bases, with 8 bases between. CDR3 length equals 14 residues. Germline CDR1 is SGHRS and CDR2 is YFSETQ. In nucleotides, the CDR3 is TGCGCCAGCAGCTTGGGGGGTTCAAACACTGAAGCTTTCTTT. Its protein product is CASSLGGSNTEAFF. The full variable domain, with the rest looked up from reference TRBV5-1 and TRBJ1-1, is KAGVTQTPRYLIKTRGQQVTLSCSPISGHRSVSWYQQTPGQGLQFLFEYFSETQRNKGNFPGRFSGRQFSNSRSEMNVSTLELGDSALYLCASSLGGSNTEAFFGQGTRLTVV.

The chain is built from TRBV14 and TRBJ1-2; D unresolved. The CDR3 covers 18 residues. The V and J ends lost 0 bases and 0 bases respectively, with 17 bases between them. Germline CDR1 reads SGHDN; CDR2 reads FVKESK. The CDR3 spells CASSQDASLKTANYGYTF. The CDR3 DNA is TGTGCCAGCAGCCAAGATGCCTCCCTGAAAACAGCTAACTATGGCTACACCTTC.